The 27 T cell receptor beta chains given below trace back to one sample, sequenced in a study of control samples from healthy donors and cancer patients (dated by TCRdb to about 2020). The method was the immunoSEQ multiplex PCR assay. TCRdb carries this immuneACCESS record with in-frame sequences only. Its versions omit some clonotypes, under half of them owing to an unresolved V gene in the studies checked, with the rest unexplained. The sample table shows 150,000 to 200,000 clones, and roughly 94% are seen once. Of the sample, approximately 1.4% falls within the top ten clones. The material sequenced was blood. These receptors were obtained from a woman under 30 in good health.

The V call is TRBV5-4, the J call TRBJ2-1; TRBD2 matches at 11 bases. The germline gives CDR1 SGHNT, CDR2 YYREEE (reference sequence). Trimming cost V 6 bases and J 4 bases; bases outside gene matches: 18. The CDR3 has 19 amino acids. This CDR3 is CASNAGHKLAGVGYNEQFF. The CDR3 region has the DNA TGTGCCAGCAACGCTGGACATAAACTAGCGGGGGTTGGATACAATGAGCAGTTCTTC.

The V call is TRBV5-6, the J call TRBJ2-4, with 8 bases aligning to TRBD1. V dropped 4 bases and J dropped 7; count of bases not matched to a gene: 7. The CDR3 consists of 14 residues. In germline, CDR1 is SGHDT, CDR2 YYEEEE. This CDR3 reads CASSPGTGLNIQYF. As DNA, the CDR3 is TGTGCCAGCAGCCCAGGGACAGGTTTGAACATTCAGTACTTC. Full variable domain (missing parts from reference TRBV5-6 and TRBJ2-4): DAGVTQSPTHLIKTRGQQVTLRCSPKSGHDTVSWYQQALGQGPQFIFQYYEEEERQRGNFPDRFSGHQFPNYSSELNVNALLLGDSALYLCASSPGTGLNIQYFGAGTRLSVL.

The rearrangement joins TRBV28 to TRBJ1-2; no clear D. The CDR3 spans 14 residues. The V end lost 5 bases, the J end lost 6 bases, and 16 bases lay between the germline ends. The V gene's germline CDR1 is MDHEN and CDR2 SYDVKM. The CDR3 loop reads CASSKSTVPHGYTF. In DNA, the CDR3 is TGTGCCAGCAGTAAATCGACGGTTCCCCATGGCTACACCTTC.

The V call is TRBV6-5, the J call TRBJ2-7, with unresolved D. Germline CDR1 and CDR2: MNHEY and SVGAGI. V lost 0 bases, J lost 1 base, and 7 bases lay in between. This CDR3 comprises 14 residues. CDR3 coding DNA: TGTGCCAGCAGTTACTCGAGGCAGTCCTACGAGCAGTACTTC. The encoded protein is CASSYSRQSYEQYF.

This chain joins TRBV10-3 and TRBJ2-3; unclear D gene. This CDR3 is built from 12 residues. V was shortened by 0 bases and J by 4 bases, with 2 bases between the two germline ends. CDR1 is ENHRY and CDR2 is SYGVKD in the germline V gene. The CDR3 sequence is CAISESADTQYF. CDR3 nucleotide sequence: TGTGCCATCAGTGAGTCGGCAGATACGCAGTATTTT.

V is TRBV4-2 and J is TRBJ1-1; D might be TRBD1 (5 bases). Germline values: CDR1 LGHNA, CDR2 YNFKEQ. The CDR3 covers 15 residues. V lost 1 base and J 1 base, leaving 10 bases between the germline ends. The CDR3 nucleotides are TGTGCCAGCAGCCAAGGGAGGGGATCGAACACTGAAGCTTTCTTT. Its protein is CASSQGRGSNTEAFF.

This clone was detected a few times. The gene calls are TRBV10-3 and TRBJ1-3, with D tentatively TRBD1 (6 bases). Germline CDR1 is ENHRY and CDR2 is SYGVKD. V was pared by 10 bases and J by 0 bases, with 13 bases between. There are 14 residues in the CDR3. The CDR3 is CATETGSSGNTIYF. The CDR3 DNA follows: TGTGCCACCGAAACAGGGAGCTCTGGAAACACCATATATTTT.

The genes are TRBV7-2 and TRBJ2-7, with 8 bases aligning to TRBD1. The CDR3 length is 15 residues. Looked up from germline, CDR1 is SGHTA and CDR2 is FQGNSA. V gave up 6 bases and J gave up 3 bases; unmatched junction bases: 10. CDR3 loop: CASRRGGQDNYEQYF. CDR3 bases: TGTGCCAGCAGGCGTGGGGGACAGGACAACTACGAGCAGTACTTC.

The chain carries TRBV5-1 and TRBJ2-7; D could derive from TRBD1 or TRBD2 (5 bases each). The V end was cut by 6 bases, the J end by 3 bases, with 13 bases between. Germline CDR1 is SGHRS and CDR2 is YFSETQ. The CDR3 loop spans 13 amino acids. The CDR3 spells CASNGGSGYEQYF. The CDR3 DNA follows: TGCGCCAGCAATGGGGGAAGTGGCTACGAGCAGTACTTC.

The rearrangement links TRBV2 to TRBJ1-4, with 9 positions matching TRBD1. Germline V lookup: CDR1 SNHLY, CDR2 FYNNEI. The CDR3 is 14 amino acids. With 6 bases clipped from V and 8 bases from J, the junction kept 7 bases outside the gene matches. Here the CDR3 DNA reads TGTGCCAGCAGCGAGGACAGGGGATCCGAAAAACTGTTTTTT. It specifies CASSEDRGSEKLFF.

The rearrangement joins TRBV11-2 to TRBJ1-1; unclear D gene. The CDR3 has 13 residues. Germline lookup yields CDR1 SGHAT and CDR2 FQNNGV. V was shortened by 0 bases and J by 7 bases, with 9 bases between the two germline ends. CDR3 protein: CASSLESFGEAFF. The CDR3 DNA reads as TGTGCCAGCAGCTTAGAAAGTTTCGGTGAAGCTTTCTTT.

The chain links TRBV6-1 to TRBJ2-3; 10 positions match TRBD2. CDR1 MNHNS and CDR2 SASEGT come from the germline V gene. V trimming: 4 bases; J trimming: 3 bases; junction bases outside the gene matches: 10. The CDR3 covers 17 residues. This CDR3 is CASSAASGSWGTDTQYF. DNA for the CDR3: TGTGCCAGCAGTGCTGCTAGCGGGAGTTGGGGTACAGATACGCAGTATTTT.

The V gene is TRBV18, the J gene TRBJ2-3; D uncertain. Germline assignment: CDR1 KGHSH and CDR2 LQKENI. V was trimmed by 3 bases and J by 4 bases, leaving 14 bases between them. CDR3 length: 15 residues. The DNA for the CDR3 is TGTGCCAGCTCACCCCCGGTGGCGTCCTCAGATACGCAGTATTTT. Translating gives CASSPPVASSDTQYF.

The chain recombines TRBV7-9 with TRBJ1-3; D remains unclear. The CDR3 sequence is 13 residues long. Germline V gives CDR1 SEHNR, CDR2 FQNEAQ (reference sequence). Trimming took 1 base from V and 4 from J, leaving 5 bases between them. The chain's CDR3 is CASSLVIGNTIYF. Written as DNA, the CDR3 is TGTGCCAGCAGCTTAGTTATCGGAAACACCATATATTTT.

The V and J genes are TRBV28 and TRBJ1-2; tentatively, D is TRBD1 (6 bases). CDR1 is MDHEN, CDR2 SYDVKM, per germline. The germline V and J ends were trimmed by 6 bases and 4 bases, with 18 bases remaining between them. The CDR3 has 15 residues. CDR3 DNA: TGTGCCAGCAGGTCGCAGGGGCCTCCCCTCTATGGCTACACCTTC. It specifies CASRSQGPPLYGYTF.

The V call is TRBV9, the J call TRBJ1-2; D gene ambiguous. With 1 base removed from V and 2 bases from J, the gap between germline ends came to 9 bases. The germline V gene encodes CDR1 SGDLS and CDR2 YYNGEE. This CDR3 comprises 14 residues. This CDR3 is CASSVTAQNYGYTF. The CDR3 nucleotides are TGTGCCAGCAGCGTAACAGCCCAGAACTATGGCTACACCTTC.

This chain joins TRBV19 and TRBJ1-6; a weak D match, TRBD1 (5 bases). Trimming left V 6 bases short and J 7 bases short, with 13 bases between. Germline loops: CDR1 LNHDA, CDR2 SQIVND (reference sequence). CDR3 size: 14 residues. The CDR3 region is CASSITGRNSPLHF. DNA for the CDR3: TGTGCCAGTAGCATCACGGGACGAAATTCACCCCTCCACTTT.

The CDR3 nucleotides read TGTGCCAGCAGTGGTACCTACAATGAGCAGTTCTTC. Translation gives CASSGTYNEQFF. The chain joins TRBV2 to TRBJ2-1; no clear D gene. The CDR3 contains 12 residues. Trimming pared 4 bases from V and 2 bases from J, leaving 3 bases between. From germline, CDR1 is SNHLY and CDR2 FYNNEI.

CDR3 region: CASSSDRELKGGRTEAFF. In DNA form, the CDR3 reads TGTGCCAGCAGCTCCGACAGGGAATTAAAGGGGGGGCGCACTGAAGCTTTCTTT. The chain couples TRBV13 to TRBJ1-1, with 7 bases lining up with TRBD1. Germline CDR1 PRHDT, CDR2 FYEKMQ (reference sequence). The V segment lost 4 bases and the J segment 4 bases; nucleotides outside the gene matches: 18. This CDR3 comprises 18 residues.

V usage is TRBV2 and J usage is TRBJ1-1; the D is unclear. Germline V gene lookup returns CDR1 SNHLY and CDR2 FYNNEI. Between the trimmed V and J ends, which lost 6 bases and 0 bases, there was a span of 8 bases. The CDR3 has 13 residues. The CDR3 region has the DNA TGTGCCAGCAGAAGGGATGTGAACACTGAAGCTTTCTTT. It codes for CASRRDVNTEAFF.

The chain is built from TRBV12-3 or TRBV12-4 and TRBJ2-1; possibly TRBD1 or TRBD2 for D (6 bases each). Trimming removed 7 bases at V and 9 bases at J, with 13 bases between. The CDR3 is made up of 12 amino acids. DNA for the CDR3: TGTGCCAGCAAAAAGGGGGGCGCTGAGCAGTTCTTC. It codes for CASKKGGAEQFF.

The rearrangement uses TRBV6-5 and TRBJ2-7; 7 bases are shared with TRBD2. Per germline, CDR1 MNHEY and CDR2 SVGAGI. V was pared by 2 bases and J by 4 bases, with 5 bases of the junction left unmatched. CDR3 length: 14 amino acids. The CDR3 nucleotides are TGTGCCAGCAGTTACGGCGGGAGTTGGTACGAGCAGTACTTC. Its translation: CASSYGGSWYEQYF.

The chain carries TRBV11-3 and TRBJ2-7; 8 bases match TRBD1. J was trimmed by 0 bases and V by 5 bases; bases with no gene match: 3. Germline V gives CDR1 SGHNT, CDR2 YENEEA. CDR3 length: 14 residues. CDR3 region: CASSPGGASYEQYF. In DNA form, the CDR3 reads TGTGCCAGCAGCCCAGGGGGCGCCTCCTACGAGCAGTACTTC.

The chain has TRBV19 and TRBJ1-2, with D maybe TRBD1 (5 bases). Trimming left V 3 bases short and J 5 bases short, with 7 bases between. The CDR3 is made up of 12 amino acids. CDR1 is LNHDA and CDR2 is SQIVND in the germline V gene (reference sequence). CDR3 bases: TGTGCCAGTAGTATCGACAGATATGGCTACACCTTC. Translated, it gives CASSIDRYGYTF.

The CDR3 loop reads CASSPQGRGVGNTEAFF. Written as DNA, the CDR3 is TGTGCCAGTAGTCCCCAAGGGAGAGGGGTAGGGAACACTGAAGCTTTCTTT. The chain uses TRBV19 and TRBJ1-1; D is perhaps TRBD1 (5 bases). The CDR3 consists of 17 residues. Germline-derived CDR1 and CDR2 are LNHDA and SQIVND (reference sequence). V was cut by 5 bases and J by 1 base, with 20 bases left in between.

The chain joins TRBV6-5 to TRBJ1-5; weak D call: TRBD1 (5 bases). Germline assignment: CDR1 MNHEY and CDR2 SVGAGI. This CDR3 is 15 amino acids long. The ends were cut back, 6 bases at V and 11 bases at J, with 23 bases in the middle. Here the CDR3 reads CASSILDSNQLTQHF. CDR3 nucleotide sequence: TGTGCCAGCAGCATACTTGACAGCAATCAGCTCACCCAGCATTTT.

This clone has a single count. The chain uses TRBV4-1 and TRBJ2-7, with 13 positions matching TRBD2. CDR1 is MGHRA, CDR2 YSYEKL, per germline. J lost 7 bases, V lost 4 bases, and 7 bases had no gene match. The CDR3 totals 15 residues. The CDR3: CASSLTSGGVGEQYF. The CDR3 DNA reads as TGCGCCAGCAGCCTTACTAGCGGGGGGGTGGGTGAGCAGTACTTC.